This passage covers 20 T cell receptor beta chains from one sample sequenced in a study of spatial heterogeneity in lung cancer. Stated time point: sample taken at primary tumor resection. Whole RNA, which was extracted from tumor, nontumor lung tissue or frozen PBMC, was sequenced without any cell sorting. One entry per CDR3 protein, called by TCRdb with MiXCR from the 5' RACE reads. The sample contains more than 75,000 distinct CDR3 sequences, over 9.5% of which appear only once. Sequenced here: PBMCs, sampled at surgery. Receptors originate from a male donor with early-stage non-small cell lung cancer.

This clonotype has more than one count but fewer than ten. This chain uses TRBV12-3 or TRBV12-4 with TRBJ1-3, with a weak D call TRBD1 (5 bases). Trimming pared 0 bases from V and 0 bases from J, leaving 9 bases between. This CDR3 spans 16 amino acids. CDR3 in DNA: TGTGCCAGCAGTTTAGCGGGACCGCTCTCTGGAAACACCATATATTTT. Translated, it gives CASSLAGPLSGNTIYF.

This clonotype was counted a few times. This chain joins TRBV5-8 and TRBJ1-2; D is uncertain. The CDR3 is 13 residues long. The germline V gene has CDR1 SGHTS and CDR2 YDEGEE. V gave up 5 bases and J gave up 1 base, with 9 bases separating them. The CDR3 sequence: CASREANNYGYTF. The CDR3 region has the DNA TGTGCCAGCAGAGAAGCCAATAACTATGGCTACACCTTC. Full variable domain (missing parts from reference TRBV5-8 and TRBJ1-2): EAGVTQSPTHLIKTRGQQATLRCSPISGHTSVYWYQQALGLGLQFLLWYDEGEERNRGNFPPRFSGRQFPNYSSELNVNALELEDSALYLCASREANNYGYTFGSGTRLTVV.

The chain is built from TRBV29-1 and TRBJ2-1; tentatively, D is TRBD1 or TRBD2 (5 bases each). Germline loops: CDR1 SQVTM, CDR2 ANQGSEA. CDR3 length equals 14 residues. V was clipped by 3 bases and J by 6 bases, with 15 bases between them. The CDR3 is CSVDTTGTSNEQFF. The CDR3 DNA reads as TGCAGCGTTGATACCACCGGGACCTCCAATGAGCAGTTCTTC.

Details on this clonotype: The CDR3 end shows no conserved phenylalanine or tryptophan, and so a read error is likely. CDR3 region: CSVEEGRNTIYL. The CDR3 DNA follows: TGCAGCGTTGAAGAGGGCAGAAACACCATATATTTG. The V call is TRBV29-1, the J call TRBJ1-3; D remains unclear. V lost 0 bases to trimming and J lost 5 bases, with 5 bases between them. Germline assignment: CDR1 SQVTM and CDR2 ANQGSEA. The CDR3 runs to 12 residues.

This clonotype was observed at least ten times. The chain is built from TRBV5-5 and TRBJ1-5; D is uncertain. V shed 1 base and J shed 7 bases, with 12 bases lying between them. This CDR3 has 14 residues. The germline V gene has CDR1 SGHKS and CDR2 YYEKEE (reference sequence). CDR3 nucleotide sequence: TGTGCCAGCAGCTTGAAAGGGCTGAGGCAGCCCCAGCATTTT. It specifies CASSLKGLRQPQHF.

This chain uses TRBV9 with TRBJ2-3; D is unresolved. The germline V and J ends were trimmed by 0 bases and 3 bases, with 8 bases remaining between them. CDR3 length: 14 amino acids. The germline V gene has CDR1 SGDLS and CDR2 YYNGEE. The CDR3 DNA follows: TGTGCCAGCAGCGTAGTAACAGATACAGATACGCAGTATTTT. Translating it yields CASSVVTDTDTQYF.

This clonotype has at least ten counts. The gene calls are TRBV12-3 or TRBV12-4 and TRBJ2-7; 9 bases fit TRBD2. V shed 3 bases, J shed 2 bases, and the junction held 5 bases outside the gene matches. The length of the CDR3 is 15 residues. This CDR3 is CASSFSASGTYEQYF. CDR3 in DNA: TGTGCCAGCAGTTTTTCAGCTAGCGGGACCTACGAGCAGTACTTC.

The chain joins TRBV7-2 to TRBJ2-7; 7 bases are shared with TRBD2. The germline CDR1 and CDR2 sequences are SGHTA and FQGNSA. This CDR3 contains 15 residues. V lost 5 bases and J lost 7; bases outside the gene matches: 14. Here the CDR3 reads CASSPEDYPGGEQYF. Here the CDR3 DNA reads TGTGCCAGCAGCCCAGAAGACTACCCGGGAGGAGAGCAGTACTTC.

This clonotype occurred a few times. The V gene is TRBV7-2, the J gene TRBJ2-5, with D possibly matching TRBD1 (6 bases). The V end was cut by 2 bases, the J end by 5 bases, with 15 bases between. The germline V gene encodes CDR1 SGHTA and CDR2 FQGNSA. CDR3 length: 15 amino acids. The CDR3: CASSLFRGLSETQYF. The DNA of the CDR3 is TGTGCCAGCAGCTTATTCAGGGGCCTTAGTGAGACCCAGTACTTC.

This rearrangement joins TRBV6-2 or TRBV6-3 to TRBJ1-4, with a tentative D call TRBD1 (5 bases). Trimming left V 6 bases short and J 8 bases short, with 16 bases between. The CDR3 has 14 residues. CDR1 is MNHEY, CDR2 SVGEGT, per germline. The CDR3 region has the DNA TGTGCCAGCAGCCTCGGTTTGGGGGACGAAAAACTGTTTTTT. It is translated as CASSLGLGDEKLFF.

This clonotype has more than one count but fewer than ten. The chain is built from TRBV5-8 and TRBJ2-1; 10 nucleotides match TRBD2. The CDR3 contains 15 residues. Losses at the gene ends were 4 bases for V and 3 bases for J; bases not matched to a gene: 4. Germline values: CDR1 SGHTS, CDR2 YDEGEE. CDR3 coding DNA: TGTGCCAGCAGCCGTAGCGGGGGGCGCTACAATGAGCAGTTCTTC. Translating it yields CASSRSGGRYNEQFF. The full variable domain, completed using reference TRBV5-8 and TRBJ2-1, is EAGVTQSPTHLIKTRGQQATLRCSPISGHTSVYWYQQALGLGLQFLLWYDEGEERNRGNFPPRFSGRQFPNYSSELNVNALELEDSALYLCASSRSGGRYNEQFFGPGTRLTVL.

The chain uses TRBV3-1 and TRBJ2-3, with D possibly being TRBD1 (5 bases). The V and J ends lost 4 bases and 4 bases respectively, with 12 bases between them. The germline V gene encodes CDR1 LGHDT and CDR2 YNNKEL (reference sequence). The CDR3 is 14 amino acids. CDR3 coding DNA: TGTGCCAGCAGCCTCCCAGGGCAAGCAGATACGCAGTATTTT. Its protein product is CASSLPGQADTQYF.

This clonotype was counted ten times or more. V usage is TRBV5-1 and J usage is TRBJ2-7; D unclear. CDR3 size: 13 residues. Per germline, CDR1 SGHRS and CDR2 YFSETQ. Trimming removed 4 bases from V and 2 bases from J, with 10 bases in between. This chain's CDR3 is CASSQELAYEQYF. In DNA form, the CDR3 reads TGCGCCAGCAGCCAAGAACTGGCCTACGAGCAGTACTTC.

This clonotype was detected only a few times. V is TRBV18 and J is TRBJ1-6; D may be TRBD1 (6 bases). The germline V gene encodes CDR1 KGHSH and CDR2 LQKENI. V dropped 6 bases and J dropped 7 bases, with 13 bases sitting between them. The CDR3 has 14 amino acids. This CDR3 is CASSEAGDNSPLHF. The CDR3 DNA reads TGTGCCAGCTCGGAGGCAGGGGACAATTCACCCCTCCACTTT.

V gene TRBV7-2 combines with J gene TRBJ1-4; D is ambiguous. The CDR3 is 15 amino acids. V lost 5 bases to trimming and J lost 8 bases, with 18 bases between them. Germline V lookup: CDR1 SGHTA, CDR2 FQGNSA. The CDR3 coding sequence is TGTGCCAGCAGCCCCGGTGGAGCCGGAGGCGAAAAACTGTTTTTT. This gives the protein CASSPGGAGGEKLFF.

This chain joins TRBV19 and TRBJ1-1; D is ambiguous. The CDR3 runs to 15 residues. Germline V gives CDR1 LNHDA, CDR2 SQIVND (reference sequence). The V end was cut by 0 bases, the J end by 0 bases, with 8 bases between. The chain's CDR3 is CASSIEPGLNTEAFF. The CDR3 nucleotides are TGTGCCAGTAGTATAGAACCAGGATTGAACACTGAAGCTTTCTTT.

This clonotype was detected ten times or more. The chain carries TRBV30 and TRBJ1-2, with D possibly being TRBD1 (6 bases). This CDR3 is 15 amino acids long. Deletions cut 3 bases from V and 2 bases from J, with 16 bases between. CDR1 is GTSNPN and CDR2 is SVGIG in the germline V gene (reference sequence). CDR3 sequence: CAWSVQGTINYGYTF. CDR3 nucleotide sequence: TGTGCCTGGAGCGTTCAGGGGACAATAAACTATGGCTACACCTTC.

There are a few counts of this clonotype. The J gene is TRBJ2-5, the V gene TRBV2, with 8 positions matching TRBD2. Per germline, CDR1 SNHLY and CDR2 FYNNEI. V was pared by 3 bases and J by 1 base, with 7 bases of the junction left unmatched. This CDR3 has 16 residues. The CDR3 is CASSESGRGVQETQYF. For the CDR3, the DNA is TGTGCCAGCAGTGAGTCAGGGCGGGGGGTCCAAGAGACCCAGTACTTC.

The sample holds a few counts of this clonotype. The V and J genes are TRBV29-1 and TRBJ1-2; 10 nucleotides agree with TRBD1. The CDR3 is 14 residues long. Germline CDR1 and CDR2: SQVTM and ANQGSEA. Germline trimming cut 1 base from V and 6 bases from J; bases unmatched to any gene: 5. The CDR3 region is CSVEVTGTGDGYTF. For the CDR3, the DNA is TGCAGCGTTGAAGTTACCGGGACAGGGGATGGCTACACCTTC. Filled out from reference TRBV29-1 and TRBJ1-2, the complete variable domain reads SAVISQKPSRDICQRGTSLTIQCQVDSQVTMMFWYRQQPGQSLTLIATANQGSEATYESGFVIDKFPISRPNLTFSTLTVSNMSPEDSSIYLCSVEVTGTGDGYTFGSGTRLTVV.

This clonotype was counted between two and nine times. The rearrangement uses TRBV10-3 and TRBJ1-3; the D gene is possibly TRBD1 (6 bases). The V and J ends lost 10 bases and 3 bases respectively, with 10 bases between them. The CDR3 is made up of 12 amino acids. CDR1 ENHRY and CDR2 SYGVKD come from the germline V gene. The CDR3 bases are TGTGCCACAGGACAGTATGGAAACACCATATATTTT. This sequence encodes CATGQYGNTIYF.